Listed here are 3 T cell receptor beta chains from one sample, sequenced in a study of cytomegalovirus exposure and HLA in healthy donors. Profiled with immunoSEQ multiplex PCR; TCRdb holds only in-frame clones, not every one. The data show tens of thousands of clones, about 93% seen once. The sequenced sample consisted of PBMCs. Source of these receptors: a man between 18 and 35 years old in good health and CMV-seronegative.

The chain links TRBV6-5 to TRBJ2-3, with no clear D. Germline CDR1 is MNHEY and CDR2 is SVGAGI. Trimming removed 6 bases from V and 3 bases from J, with 4 bases in between. CDR3 length: 11 amino acids. The DNA of the CDR3 is TGTGCCAGCAGATTAACAGATACGCAGTATTTT. This translates into CASRLTDTQYF.

The V gene is TRBV9, the J gene TRBJ2-5; 8 positions agree with TRBD2. After removal of 3 bases from V and 9 bases from J, the junction contained 10 bases not matched to a gene. CDR1 and CDR2 from the germline V gene are SGDLS and YYNGEE. The CDR3 sequence is 14 residues long. The CDR3 reads CASSGTSPQASQYF. The CDR3 nucleotides read TGTGCCAGCAGCGGGACTAGCCCCCAAGCGTCCCAGTACTTC.

This sequence joins TRBV27 and TRBJ1-4; TRBD1 is a possible D gene (5 bases). This CDR3 comprises 13 residues. Germline loops: CDR1 MNHEY, CDR2 SMNVEV (reference sequence). Deletions cut 10 bases from V and 8 bases from J, with 17 bases between. The CDR3 region has the DNA TGTGCCACCCGAGGGGCGGAGGGGGAAAAACTGTTTTTT. It encodes CATRGAEGEKLFF.